Presented here are 28 T cell receptor beta chains from one specimen sequenced in a study of cytomegalovirus exposure and HLA in healthy donors. The primer mix had 60 Vbeta and 13 Jbeta primers. The method was immunoSEQ multiplex PCR; TCRdb's version includes in-frame clones alone and lacks a portion of them. The sample lists approximately 97,000 clones, about 76% occurring once. Input material: PBMCs. The receptor set was obtained from a woman in her 70s in good health and CMV-seropositive.

The gene calls are TRBV15 and TRBJ2-1; TRBD2 aligns across 10 bases. CDR3 length equals 15 residues. The V gene end was trimmed by 5 bases and the J gene end by 4 bases; junction bases not matched to a gene: 5. In germline, CDR1 is LNHNV, CDR2 YYDKDF (reference sequence). The CDR3 spells CATSLRAGGYNEQFF. In nucleotides, the CDR3 is TGTGCCACCAGCCTACGAGCGGGAGGGTACAATGAGCAGTTCTTC.

The CDR3 coding sequence is TGTGCCAGCAGCCAAGATGCGGGACTCCCCCCGAGAAACACCATATATTTT. It specifies CASSQDAGLPPRNTIYF. This sequence joins TRBV4-2 and TRBJ1-3, with D maybe TRBD1 (5 bases). This CDR3 is built from 17 residues. Germline assignment: CDR1 LGHNA and CDR2 YNFKEQ. V shed 0 bases and J shed 5 bases, with 17 bases lying between them.

In this sample, this clone turned up once. V gene TRBV7-2 combines with J gene TRBJ1-2, with D maybe TRBD1 (6 bases). V lost 2 bases and J 2 bases, leaving 15 bases between the germline ends. This CDR3 has 16 amino acids. CDR1 SGHTA and CDR2 FQGNSA come from the germline V gene. The CDR3 coding sequence is TGTGCCAGCAGCTTACTACCGTCCGGGACAAACTATGGCTACACCTTC. Translated, it gives CASSLLPSGTNYGYTF. Variable domain in full (rest from reference TRBV7-2 and TRBJ1-2): GAGVSQSPSNKVTEKGKDVELRCDPISGHTALYWYRQSLGQGLEFLIYFQGNSAPDKSGLPSDRFSAERTGGSVSTLTIQRTQQEDSAVYLCASSLLPSGTNYGYTFGSGTRLTVV.

This clone was detected only once. The chain has TRBV9 and TRBJ2-1, with TRBD1 identical over 7 bases. Germline V lookup: CDR1 SGDLS, CDR2 YYNGEE. The CDR3 covers 17 residues. With V trimmed by 4 bases and J by 0 bases, 10 bases remained unmatched. The CDR3, as DNA: TGTGCCAGCAGCACCACTGCAGGGACAGCCTCCTACAATGAGCAGTTCTTC. It yields the protein CASSTTAGTASYNEQFF. The full variable domain, in which reference TRBV9 and TRBJ2-1 provide the parts outside the CDR3, is DSGVTQTPKHLITATGQRVTLRCSPRSGDLSVYWYQQSLDQGLQFLIQYYNGEERAKGNILERFSAQQFPDLHSELNLSSLELGDSALYFCASSTTAGTASYNEQFFGPGTRLTVL.

The gene calls are TRBV19 and TRBJ1-2; possibly TRBD1 for D (5 bases). The CDR3 has 15 amino acids. Germline V gene lookup returns CDR1 LNHDA and CDR2 SQIVND (reference sequence). Trimming took off 3 bases at V and 5 bases at J, with 16 bases between the two ends. CDR3 bases: TGTGCCAGTAGTATGGTGCAGGGTGAGAGGTATGGCTACACCTTC. Protein: CASSMVQGERYGYTF.

The V call is TRBV6-1, the J call TRBJ1-2; 8 bases fit TRBD1. J lost 8 bases, V lost 6 bases, and 11 bases had no gene match. The CDR3 contains 14 residues. The germline V gene encodes CDR1 MNHNS and CDR2 SASEGT. The CDR3 coding sequence is TGTGCCAGCAGCCCGACAGGGACAGGATCAGGCTACACCTTC. Translated: CASSPTGTGSGYTF.

As concerns this clone: At one end, the junction sequence differs from germline, possibly due to a read error. The CDR3 DNA reads TGTGCCTGGAGTAGAGGACAGGGGATGAACGCTGAAGCTTTCTTT. Translation gives CAWSRGQGMNAEAFF. This chain uses TRBV30 with TRBJ1-1, with TRBD1 identical over 9 bases. This CDR3 is built from 15 residues. Germline lookup yields CDR1 GTSNPN and CDR2 SVGIG (reference sequence).

Worth noting for this clone: Because it lacks the conserved phenylalanine or tryptophan at the end, this CDR3 is likely a read error. It is unclear where the CDR3 begins or ends on the DNA, so no DNA is shown, and the CDR3 is as TCRdb lists it. This chain connects TRBV5-4 to TRBJ1-3. Germline assignment: CDR1 SGHNT and CDR2 YYREEE (reference sequence). The CDR3 numbers 8 amino acids, ends counted. This CDR3 reads CASSWGLA.

The V and J genes are TRBV7-2 and TRBJ2-7; the match to TRBD2 covers 15 bases. There are 16 residues in the CDR3. The germline CDR1 and CDR2 sequences are SGHTA and FQGNSA. V shed 5 bases and J 4 bases; nucleotides not matched to a gene: 6. CDR3 sequence reads: CASSGWTSGRGYEQYF. The CDR3 DNA reads as TGTGCCAGCAGCGGATGGACTAGCGGGAGGGGTTACGAGCAGTACTTC.

V usage is TRBV19 and J usage is TRBJ2-7, with no clear D. V lost 4 bases to trimming and J lost 6 bases, with 7 bases between them. Germline V gene data show CDR1 as LNHDA and CDR2 as SQIVND (reference sequence). The CDR3 totals 11 residues. CDR3 amino acids: CASSTSGEQYF. CDR3 in DNA: TGTGCCAGTAGTACTTCCGGCGAGCAGTACTTC.

V and J are TRBV6-5 and TRBJ1-3; D is possibly TRBD1 (5 bases). V lost 5 bases and J lost 0, with 8 bases in between. This CDR3 has 14 residues. Germline V gives CDR1 MNHEY, CDR2 SVGAGI. This chain's CDR3 is CASSATVSGNTIYF. CDR3 DNA: TGTGCCAGCAGTGCGACAGTCTCTGGAAACACCATATATTTT.

The chain employs TRBV25-1 and TRBJ2-5; D might be TRBD2 (6 bases). Germline-derived CDR1 and CDR2 are MGHDK and SYGVNS. Trimming removed 11 bases at V and 7 bases at J, with 23 bases between. The CDR3 extends over 14 amino acids. As DNA, the CDR3 is TGTGCCGCCTGGGGGGAGGAGGGAATTGGGACCCAGTACTTC. It is translated as CAAWGEEGIGTQYF.

This rearrangement joins TRBV7-2 to TRBJ1-2, with D perhaps TRBD1 (6 bases). Per the germline V gene, CDR1 is SGHTA and CDR2 is FQGNSA. V lost 1 base and J lost 4, with 13 bases in between. The CDR3 has 15 amino acids. CDR3 protein: CASSLGRQAIYGYTF. The CDR3 DNA reads TGTGCCAGCAGCTTAGGGCGACAGGCCATCTATGGCTACACCTTC.

The CDR3: CASSLSGRGGELFF. As DNA, the CDR3 is TGTGCCAGCAGTTTGAGCGGGAGGGGGGGGGAGCTGTTTTTT. The rearrangement links TRBV27 to TRBJ2-2; 10 bases fit TRBD2. The germline CDR1 and CDR2 sequences are MNHEY and SMNVEV (reference sequence). The CDR3 totals 14 residues. The V segment lost 3 bases and the J segment 8 bases; nucleotides outside the gene matches: 3.

The CDR3 reads CASSDSTQETQYF. The CDR3 DNA follows: TGTGCCAGCTCGGACAGCACACAAGAGACCCAGTACTTC. The chain employs TRBV7-8 and TRBJ2-5; D may be TRBD1 (6 bases). Trimming removed 8 bases from V and 2 bases from J, with 12 bases in between. From germline, CDR1 is SGHVS and CDR2 FQNEAQ. The CDR3 is made up of 13 amino acids.

The chain combines TRBV10-1 with TRBJ2-5; 8 bases fit TRBD2. CDR3 size: 16 residues. V lost 5 bases to trimming and J lost 5 bases; unmatched junction nucleotides: 13. CDR1 and CDR2 (germline): WNHNN, SYGVQD (reference sequence). The CDR3 spells CASSPRGAGVRETQYF. CDR3 nucleotide sequence: TGCGCCAGCAGTCCCCGGGGAGCGGGAGTTCGGGAGACCCAGTACTTC.

This chain links TRBV13 with TRBJ2-1; tentatively, D is TRBD2 (5 bases). Germline loops: CDR1 PRHDT, CDR2 FYEKMQ (reference sequence). V lost 6 bases and J lost 6, with 9 bases in between. The CDR3 runs to 12 residues. The CDR3 nucleotides read TGTGCCAGCAGATCAGGAGGCAATGAGCAGTTCTTC. Translating gives CASRSGGNEQFF. The variable domain in full, with the rest retrieved from reference TRBV13 and TRBJ2-1, is AAGVIQSPRHLIKEKRETATLKCYPIPRHDTVYWYQQGPGQDPQFLISFYEKMQSDKGSIPDRFSAQQFSDYHSELNMSSLELGDSALYFCASRSGGNEQFFGPGTRLTVL.

The CDR3 bases are TGTGCCAGCAGTTACTCGCAGGGGGCGCTGAACGAGCAGTACTTC. Protein: CASSYSQGALNEQYF. This chain connects TRBV6-6 to TRBJ2-7; 8 nucleotides agree with TRBD1. J lost 5 bases, V lost 0 bases, and 6 bases had no gene match. CDR1 is MNHNY, CDR2 SVGAGI, per germline (reference sequence). There are 15 residues in the CDR3.

V gene TRBV2 combines with J gene TRBJ1-5; D gene uncertain. V was shortened by 4 bases and J by 3 bases, with 10 bases between the two germline ends. The CDR3 sequence is 14 residues long. Germline-derived CDR1 and CDR2 are SNHLY and FYNNEI. Here the CDR3 reads CASSVEGLNQPQHF. CDR3 DNA: TGTGCCAGCAGTGTGGAGGGCCTCAATCAGCCCCAGCATTTT.

This clone has just one count. The chain is built from TRBV7-9 and TRBJ2-2, with D maybe TRBD2 (6 bases). CDR1 SEHNR and CDR2 FQNEAQ come from the germline V gene (reference sequence). The V and J ends lost 1 base and 3 bases respectively, with 12 bases between them. The CDR3 is made up of 16 amino acids. The CDR3 DNA reads TGTGCCAGCAGCTTAGGCGGGAATCTTCACACCGGGGAGCTGTTTTTT. Encoded protein: CASSLGGNLHTGELFF.

This rearrangement joins TRBV5-1 to TRBJ2-7, with 10 positions matching TRBD2. Trimming cost V 7 bases and J 5 bases; bases outside gene matches: 9. Germline CDR1 reads SGHRS; CDR2 reads YFSETQ. The CDR3 loop spans 14 amino acids. CDR3: CASAQREGLNEQYF. The CDR3 region has the DNA TGCGCCAGCGCACAGCGGGAGGGCCTCAACGAGCAGTACTTC.

This sequence joins TRBV18 and TRBJ1-5, with D maybe TRBD1 (6 bases). The CDR3 has 13 amino acids. Germline assignment: CDR1 KGHSH and CDR2 LQKENI. Between the trimmed V and J ends, which lost 7 bases and 3 bases, there was a span of 10 bases. The CDR3 DNA reads TGTGCCAGCTTGGACAGCGTCAATCAGCCCCAGCATTTT. Encoded protein: CASLDSVNQPQHF.

For this clone: Germline is not matched at one junction end, which may reflect a read error. V is TRBV5-5 and J is TRBJ1-5; maybe TRBD1 (6 bases). Looked up from germline, CDR1 is SGHKS and CDR2 is YYEKEE (reference sequence). The CDR3 runs to 14 residues. The CDR3 sequence: CASSLGHSNQPQHF. CDR3 in DNA: TGTGCCAGCAGTTTGGGACACAGCAATCAGCCCCAGCATTTT. The full variable domain, rest sourced from reference TRBV5-5 and TRBJ1-5, is DAGVTQSPTHLIKTRGQQVTLRCSPISGHKSVSWYQQVLGQGPQFIFQYYEKEERGRGNFPDRFSARQFPNYSSELNVNALLLGDSALYLCASSLGHSNQPQHFGDGTRLSIL.

The rearrangement uses TRBV5-1 and TRBJ2-7, with D possibly being TRBD2 (6 bases). CDR1 and CDR2 (germline): SGHRS, YFSETQ. V was cut by 4 bases and J by 7 bases, with 18 bases left in between. The CDR3 extends over 14 amino acids. CDR3 DNA: TGCGCCAGCAGCGGACTAAGACAAGAGGGGGAGCAGTACTTC. Its protein is CASSGLRQEGEQYF. Complete variable domain (other parts from reference TRBV5-1 and TRBJ2-7): KAGVTQTPRYLIKTRGQQVTLSCSPISGHRSVSWYQQTPGQGLQFLFEYFSETQRNKGNFPGRFSGRQFSNSRSEMNVSTLELGDSALYLCASSGLRQEGEQYFGPGTRLTVT.

V and J are TRBV6-5 and TRBJ2-1; 8 bases are a match to TRBD2. CDR3 length: 15 amino acids. Germline CDR1 is MNHEY and CDR2 is SVGAGI. V shed 7 bases and J 4 bases; nucleotides not matched to a gene: 9. As DNA, the CDR3 is TGTGCCAGCACCCGAAGCGGGAGCGTTTACAATGAGCAGTTCTTC. Translation gives CASTRSGSVYNEQFF.

The chain uses TRBV21-1 and TRBJ2-7; TRBD2, the D gene given by the table, was not confirmed from the DNA. TRBV21-1 is reported as a pseudogene. This CDR3 is built from 13 residues. The CDR3 loop reads CASTLGRQYEQYF. The CDR3 DNA sequence: TGTGCCAGCACCCTGGGGAGGCAATACGAGCAGTACTTC.

V and J are TRBV27 and TRBJ1-1; D perhaps matches TRBD1 (6 bases). The CDR3 spans 14 residues. Trimming cost V 3 bases and J 4 bases, with 12 bases left between them. The germline V gene has CDR1 MNHEY and CDR2 SMNVEV (reference sequence). The CDR3 DNA reads as TGTGCCAGCAGTTTTCAGGGGACCAGCACTGAAGCTTTCTTT. Protein: CASSFQGTSTEAFF.

The J gene is TRBJ1-2, the V gene TRBV25-1; D is unresolved. V lost 1 base and J lost 8, with 14 bases in between. Germline lookup yields CDR1 MGHDK and CDR2 SYGVNS. The CDR3 spans 14 residues. The CDR3 protein is CASSELRRSGGYTF. DNA for the CDR3: TGTGCCAGCAGTGAATTAAGGAGGTCGGGCGGCTACACCTTC.